This TCR beta chain was sequenced for a study of cytomegalovirus exposure and HLA in healthy donors. Study observations and caveats: The study carried out a later analysis of TCR beta sequences. It associated 16,951 of them with specific HLA alleles at a false discovery rate of 0.05. Among the CMV-associated chains, a few were confirmed in vitro as specific for CMV antigens. Associated with cytomegalovirus, according to the listing, were some 150 TCR beta chains.

A remark on this clone: The target antigen is unknown.

Trimming took off 11 bases at V and 7 bases at J, with 15 bases between the two ends. Per the germline V gene, CDR1 is MNHNS and CDR2 is SASEGT. The length of the CDR3 is 13 residues. In the PCR, 60 Vbeta and 13 Jbeta primers were used. Original methodology: A later analysis tallied approximately 80 million unique TCR beta chains, 8.5 million to 11 million of them shared. Sequencing used immunoSEQ multiplex PCR; TCRdb keeps in-frame clones, though not all of them. V and J calls and clone size are copied from that table; D and trimming were computed from the DNA. Of around 130,000 clones in the sample, 77% were seen once.

Material for sequencing was PBMCs. The chain couples TRBV6-1 to TRBJ1-6; D is possibly TRBD1 (5 bases). The source of this sequence is a man between 18 and 29 years old in good health and CMV-seropositive. CDR3 DNA sequence: TGTGCCGGGGCCCGTGGGGCCAATTCACCCCTCCACTTT. Translation: CAGARGANSPLHF.